A selection of T cell receptor beta chains follows, all from one sample in a study of cytomegalovirus exposure and HLA in healthy donors. Assay used: immunoSEQ multiplex PCR; TCRdb lists only in-frame clones, some missing. Found here are approximately 69,000 clones, about 70% of them singletons; the top ten hold over 2.5%. What was sequenced was PBMCs. All receptors derive from a man aged 18 to 30 in good health and CMV-seronegative. CDR3s include the opening cysteine and the closing phenylalanine or tryptophan. Each record gives: J gene, clone size, D gene, V gene, CDR3 protein, CDR3 DNA. A D gene is named only where the DNA matches it firmly. Only part of the rows carry a size: once, few, many, or a class if the clone is expanded.

J gene: TRBJ2-3; clone size: .; D gene: TRBD2; V gene: TRBV19; CDR3 protein: CASSGGGGTDTQYF; CDR3 DNA: TGTGCCAGTAGTGGCGGGGGTGGCACAGATACGCAGTATTTT
J gene: TRBJ1-3; clone size: .; D gene: TRBD1; V gene: TRBV30; CDR3 protein: CAWSRDRSSGNTIYF; CDR3 DNA: TGTGCCTGGTCCCGGGACAGGAGCTCTGGAAACACCATATATTTT
J gene: TRBJ2-2; clone size: .; D gene: .; V gene: TRBV7-3; CDR3 protein: CASSLWGDTGELFF; CDR3 DNA: TGTGCCAGCAGCTTATGGGGGGACACCGGGGAGCTGTTTTTT
J gene: TRBJ2-3; clone size: .; D gene: TRBD2; V gene: TRBV6-1; CDR3 protein: CASSGRTSGGSTDTQYF; CDR3 DNA: TGTGCCAGCAGTGGTCGGACTAGCGGGGGGAGCACAGATACGCAGTATTTT
J gene: TRBJ2-3; clone size: .; D gene: TRBD1; V gene: TRBV5-5; CDR3 protein: CASSWGQAASTDTQYF; CDR3 DNA: TGTGCCAGCAGCTGGGGACAGGCTGCTAGCACAGATACGCAGTATTTT
J gene: TRBJ1-6; clone size: .; D gene: TRBD1; V gene: TRBV7-9; CDR3 protein: CASSPRDRGNSPLHF; CDR3 DNA: TGTGCCAGCAGCCCCCGGGACAGGGGTAATTCACCCCTCCACTTT
J gene: TRBJ1-4; clone size: .; D gene: TRBD1; V gene: TRBV19; CDR3 protein: CASNGQVGKLFF; CDR3 DNA: TGTGCCAGTAACGGACAGGTCGGAAAACTGTTTTTT
J gene: TRBJ2-7; clone size: .; D gene: TRBD2; V gene: TRBV28; CDR3 protein: CASSLPNGGYYEQYF; CDR3 DNA: TGTGCCAGCAGTTTACCCAACGGGGGGTACTACGAGCAGTACTTC
J gene: TRBJ2-1; clone size: .; D gene: .; V gene: TRBV14; CDR3 protein: CASSQAGQGIWNEQFF; CDR3 DNA: TGTGCCAGCAGCCAGGCGGGCCAGGGGATCTGGAATGAGCAGTTCTTC
J gene: TRBJ2-5; clone size: .; D gene: TRBD2; V gene: TRBV5-6; CDR3 protein: CASSRRVDGLRGETQYF; CDR3 DNA: TGTGCCAGCAGCCGAAGGGTGGACGGCCTGCGGGGGGAGACCCAGTACTTC
J gene: TRBJ2-1; clone size: .; D gene: .; V gene: TRBV27; CDR3 protein: CASSSATGLSYNEQFF; CDR3 DNA: TGTGCCAGCAGTTCAGCCACAGGGCTCTCCTACAATGAGCAGTTCTTC
J gene: TRBJ2-3; clone size: .; D gene: .; V gene: TRBV6-1; CDR3 protein: CASSGRQISTDTQYF; CDR3 DNA: TGTGCCAGCAGTGGAAGACAGATTAGCACAGATACGCAGTATTTT
J gene: TRBJ2-1; clone size: .; D gene: TRBD1; V gene: TRBV5-6; CDR3 protein: CASSPGQGSYNEQFF; CDR3 DNA: TGTGCCAGCAGTCCTGGACAGGGGAGTTACAATGAGCAGTTCTTC
J gene: TRBJ1-1; clone size: .; D gene: .; V gene: TRBV19; CDR3 protein: CASAPDSINFEAFF; CDR3 DNA: TGTGCCAGTGCCCCGGACAGTATTAACTTTGAAGCTTTCTTT
J gene: TRBJ2-7; clone size: .; D gene: TRBD1; V gene: TRBV5-1; CDR3 protein: CASSLGQGPYEQYF; CDR3 DNA: TGCGCCAGCAGCTTAGGACAGGGGCCCTACGAGCAGTACTTC
J gene: TRBJ2-3; clone size: .; D gene: .; V gene: TRBV4-2; CDR3 protein: CASSQDWATRTDTQYF; CDR3 DNA: TGTGCCAGCAGCCAAGATTGGGCTACCCGCACAGATACGCAGTATTTT
J gene: TRBJ1-5; clone size: .; D gene: .; V gene: TRBV5-1; CDR3 protein: CASSDRPYQPQHF; CDR3 DNA: TGCGCCAGCAGCGACAGGCCATATCAGCCCCAGCATTTT
J gene: TRBJ1-2; clone size: .; D gene: TRBD1; V gene: TRBV19; CDR3 protein: CASSLGQDYGYTF; CDR3 DNA: TGTGCCAGTAGTCTCGGACAGGACTATGGCTACACCTTC
J gene: TRBJ2-7; clone size: once; D gene: .; V gene: TRBV19; CDR3 protein: CASSVRSSDEQYF; CDR3 DNA: TGTGCCAGTAGTGTAAGGAGCTCCGACGAGCAGTACTTC
J gene: TRBJ2-1; clone size: .; D gene: TRBD2; V gene: TRBV14; CDR3 protein: CASSQFRGVSLAGRNSYNEQFF; CDR3 DNA: TGTGCCAGCAGCCAATTCAGGGGCGTTAGTCTAGCGGGGCGAAACTCCTACAATGAGCAGTTCTTC